What follows is one TCR beta chain and its context. Its antigen is not known. The data are from a study of blood T cells in healthy people across ages. Study-wide results and caveats: In older individuals, TCR beta diversity per million T cells was lower, falling roughly linearly with age.

Germline CDR1 DFQATT, CDR2 SNEGSKA (reference sequence). This CDR3 is built from 14 residues. V shed 5 bases and J 2 bases; nucleotides not matched to a gene: 5. Alongside a J-beta primer mix, a sample-barcoded 5' primer served in a second PCR lasting about 7 to 11 cycles. A tag from a template-switch adaptor with 12 random nucleotides marked each cDNA molecule. MiXCR was run by TCRdb on the 5' RACE reads, yielding one entry per CDR3 protein. Seen here are about 730,000 distinct CDR3 sequences, around 46% observed once, and the top ten hold roughly 20%. J is TRBJ2-3 and V is TRBV20-1; 9 nucleotides agree with TRBD2. The sample taken for sequencing was blood. The source of this sequence is a woman between 55 and 75 years old in good health. The CDR3 sequence is CSADLAGYTDTQYF. The CDR3 DNA follows: TGCAGTGCTGACCTAGCGGGATACACAGATACGCAGTATTTT.